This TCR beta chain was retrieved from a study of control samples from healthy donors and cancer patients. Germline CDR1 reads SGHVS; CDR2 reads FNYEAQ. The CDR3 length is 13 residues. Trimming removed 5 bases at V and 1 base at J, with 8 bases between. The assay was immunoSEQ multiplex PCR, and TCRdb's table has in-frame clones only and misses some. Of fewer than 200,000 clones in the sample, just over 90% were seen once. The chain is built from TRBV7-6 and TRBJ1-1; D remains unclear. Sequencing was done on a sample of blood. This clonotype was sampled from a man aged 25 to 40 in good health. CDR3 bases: TGTGCCAGCAGCCAACAAGAGAACACTGAAGCTTTCTTT. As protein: CASSQQENTEAFF.